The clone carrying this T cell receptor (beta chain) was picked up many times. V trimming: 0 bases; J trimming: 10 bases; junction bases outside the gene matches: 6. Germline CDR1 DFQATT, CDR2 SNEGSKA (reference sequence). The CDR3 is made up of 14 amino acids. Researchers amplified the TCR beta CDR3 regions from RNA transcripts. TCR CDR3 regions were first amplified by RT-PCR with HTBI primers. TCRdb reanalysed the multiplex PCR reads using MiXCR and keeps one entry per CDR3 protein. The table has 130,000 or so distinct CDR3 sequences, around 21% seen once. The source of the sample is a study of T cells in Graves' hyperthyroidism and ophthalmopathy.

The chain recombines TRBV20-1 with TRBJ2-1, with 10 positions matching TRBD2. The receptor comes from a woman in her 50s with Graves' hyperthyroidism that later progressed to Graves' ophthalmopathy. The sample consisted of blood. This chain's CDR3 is CSAREVLAGVEQFF. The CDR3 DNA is TGCAGTGCTAGAGAAGTGCTAGCGGGAGTCGAGCAGTTCTTC.